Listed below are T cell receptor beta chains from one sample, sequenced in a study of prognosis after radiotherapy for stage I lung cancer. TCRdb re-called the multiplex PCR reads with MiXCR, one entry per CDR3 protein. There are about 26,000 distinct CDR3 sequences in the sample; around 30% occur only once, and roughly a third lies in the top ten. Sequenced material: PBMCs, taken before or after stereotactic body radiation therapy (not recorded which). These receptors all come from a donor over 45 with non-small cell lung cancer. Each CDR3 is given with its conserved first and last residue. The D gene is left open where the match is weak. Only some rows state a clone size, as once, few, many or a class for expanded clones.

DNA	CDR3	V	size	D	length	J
TGTGCCAGCAGTGTTGTGGTCATCGGGAACGAGCAGTACTTC	CASSVVVIGNEQYF	TRBV2	many	.	14	TRBJ2-7
TGTGCCAGCAGCAACGGGGCTGCCTGCTACGAGCAGTACTTC	CASSNGAACYEQYF	TRBV9	.	.	14	TRBJ2-7
TGTGCCAGCAGTGGCACAGAGAACGGGGAGCTGTTTTTT	CASSGTENGELFF	TRBV2	many	.	13	TRBJ2-2
TGTGCCAAGACAGACTCTGGGGCCAACGTCCTGACTTTC	CAKTDSGANVLTF	TRBV2	many	.	13	TRBJ2-6
TGTGCTAGTGGCCCAACGGGGCTAGCGGGAATTCAGCATGAGCAGTTCTTC	CASGPTGLAGIQHEQFF	TRBV12-5	many	TRBD2	17	TRBJ2-1
TGTGCCAGCAGTTTAGCCACAGGACAAAGCCTCTACGAGCAGTACTTC	CASSLATGQSLYEQYF	TRBV12-3/TRBV12-4	.	.	16	TRBJ2-7
TGTGCCAGCAGCCTATGGACAGGGGCCTGCGAGCAGTACTTC	CASSLWTGACEQYF	TRBV6-2/TRBV6-3	.	TRBD1	14	TRBJ2-7
TGTGCCAGCAGTCCTCCCGGGACAGTTACCTACGAGCAGTACTTC	CASSPPGTVTYEQYF	TRBV28	many	TRBD1	15	TRBJ2-7
TGCAGCGTTGAAAAGATACTCGAGGGTGAGCAGTTCTTC	CSVEKILEGEQFF	TRBV29-1	many	.	13	TRBJ2-1
TGTGCCAGCAGTTTGAAGACGATCTCTGGGGCTCCTTCCATATATTTT	CASSLKTISGAPSIYF	TRBV28	.	.	16	TRBJ1-3
TGTGCCAGCAGCTTGGCGCTAGCCGCCTTGGTTACTACGCAGTATTTT	CASSLALAALVTTQYF	TRBV5-4	many	.	16	TRBJ2-3
TGCGCCAGCAGCTCGACAGGGGGGTCCGTCCAAGAGACCCAGTACTTC	CASSSTGGSVQETQYF	TRBV5-1	many	TRBD1	16	TRBJ2-5
TGTGCCAGTACCCTAGCGGGAACGGATACGCAGTATTTT	CASTLAGTDTQYF	TRBV19	many	TRBD2	13	TRBJ2-3
TGTGCCAGCAGGAAAATCTGGAACTATGGCTACACCTTC	CASRKIWNYGYTF	TRBV2	.	.	13	TRBJ1-2
TGTGCCAGCAGCCTGGAACCAACCGGGGAGACCCAGTACTTC	CASSLEPTGETQYF	TRBV27	medium-sized	.	14	TRBJ2-5
TGTGCCAGCAGTCCAACTAGCGGGGGACACAATGAGCAGTTCTTC	CASSPTSGGHNEQFF	TRBV6-1	many	TRBD2	15	TRBJ2-1
TGTGCCAGCAGTTTCAACACGGATACGCAGTATTTT	CASSFNTDTQYF	TRBV5-5	many	.	12	TRBJ2-3
TGTGCCAGCAGTGAAGAGGGGGGGCTTGGGTACGAGCAGTACTTC	CASSEEGGLGYEQYF	TRBV6-1	.	.	15	TRBJ2-7
TGTGCCAGCAGCGTAGGTTCTGCGGGACTAGCGTTATACAATGAGCAGTTCTTC	CASSVGSAGLALYNEQFF	TRBV9	many	TRBD2	18	TRBJ2-1
TGTGCCAGCAGCTTAGAAGGAGGCAATCAGCCCCAGCATTTT	CASSLEGGNQPQHF	TRBV7-2	.	.	14	TRBJ1-5
TGTGCCAGCAGTGGGAACACCATATATTTT	CASSGNTIYF	TRBV28	.	.	10	TRBJ1-3
TGTGCCAGCAGCCAAGGGAATATGGAGCACTACGAGCAGTACTTC	CASSQGNMEHYEQYF	TRBV3-1	many	.	15	TRBJ2-7
TGTGCCAGCAGTTTGGTCGGGGGGAGAGCTTTCTTT	CASSLVGGRAFF	TRBV28	few	.	12	TRBJ1-1
TGTGCCAGCAGCCAAGAAGTCTACGAGCAGTACTTC	CASSQEVYEQYF	TRBV3-1	many	.	12	TRBJ2-7
TGTGCCAGCAGCGTAGGAGGGGGGCGAGAGACCCAGTACTTC	CASSVGGGRETQYF	TRBV9	many	.	14	TRBJ2-5
TGTGCCATCTCCCCGGACAGTACCTACAATGAGCAGTTCTTC	CAISPDSTYNEQFF	TRBV10-3	many	.	14	TRBJ2-1
TGTGCCAGCAGTATCGGGGGGGGCAGGACTGAAGCTTTCTTT	CASSIGGGRTEAFF	TRBV6-1	once	.	14	TRBJ1-1
TGTGCCAGCAGTGCAGGCACCGGGGAGCTGTTTTTT	CASSAGTGELFF	TRBV2	.	.	12	TRBJ2-2
TGCAGTGCTAGAGCTCTGCGGACGGATAACAATGAAAAACTGTTTTTT	CSARALRTDNNEKLFF	TRBV20-1	many	.	16	TRBJ1-4
TGTGCCTGGAGTGTAGGGGGAGCCAAAAACATTCAGTACTTC	CAWSVGGAKNIQYF	TRBV30	many	.	14	TRBJ2-4
TGTGCCAGCAGCCAAGAACCCGGGAATAGCAATCAGCCCCAGCATTTT	CASSQEPGNSNQPQHF	TRBV4-2	few	.	16	TRBJ1-5
TGCGCCAGCAGCTTGGCCTACGTAGAGACCCAGTACTTC	CASSLAYVETQYF	TRBV5-1	many	.	13	TRBJ2-5
TGTGCCTGGAGCCCCGGAGTCGGGAACACCATATATTTT	CAWSPGVGNTIYF	TRBV30	many	.	13	TRBJ1-3
TGTGCCAGCAGCGTGGGAACAGGCGTTGGGATCAGCTCCTACAATGAGCAGTTCTTC	CASSVGTGVGISSYNEQFF	TRBV9	many	.	19	TRBJ2-1
TGTGCCAGCAGCTCCCAGAGACCGAGGGTTTTCGTCCACGAGCAGTACTTC	CASSSQRPRVFVHEQYF	TRBV7-9	many	.	17	TRBJ2-7
TGTGCCAGCAGCCGAGCGGGACAGGGTATGAGGGAGCAGTACTTC	CASSRAGQGMREQYF	TRBV12-3/TRBV12-4	many	TRBD1	15	TRBJ2-7
TGTGCCAGCAGCTTGGAGAGACTAGCGGGACGTACGCAGTATTTT	CASSLERLAGRTQYF	TRBV5-5	few	TRBD2	15	TRBJ2-3
TGTGCCTGGAGCCCGGACTCGAATGAAAAACTGTTTTTT	CAWSPDSNEKLFF	TRBV30	many	.	13	TRBJ1-4
TGCGCCAGCAGCCTTAGGACTAGCGGGAGTTACGAGCAGTACTTC	CASSLRTSGSYEQYF	TRBV5-1	many	TRBD2	15	TRBJ2-7